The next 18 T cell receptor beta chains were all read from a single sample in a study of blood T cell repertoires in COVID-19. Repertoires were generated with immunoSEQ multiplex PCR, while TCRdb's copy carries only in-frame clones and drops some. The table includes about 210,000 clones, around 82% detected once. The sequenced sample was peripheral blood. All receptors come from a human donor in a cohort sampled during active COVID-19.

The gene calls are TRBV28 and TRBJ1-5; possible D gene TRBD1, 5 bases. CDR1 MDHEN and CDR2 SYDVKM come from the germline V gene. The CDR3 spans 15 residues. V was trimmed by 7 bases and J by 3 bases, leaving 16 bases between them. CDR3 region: CASTLQGLPNQPQHF. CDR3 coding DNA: TGTGCCAGCACCCTCCAGGGCCTACCCAATCAGCCCCAGCATTTT. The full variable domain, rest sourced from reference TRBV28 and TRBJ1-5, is DVKVTQSSRYLVKRTGEKVFLECVQDMDHENMFWYRQDPGLGLRLIYFSYDVKMKEKGDIPEGYSVSREKKERFSLILESASTNQTSMYLCASTLQGLPNQPQHFGDGTRLSIL.

The CDR3 DNA is TGTGCCAGCTCACCAGCTCCCCAGGATACGCAGTATTTT. It specifies CASSPAPQDTQYF. V and J are TRBV18 and TRBJ2-3, with D uncertain. Germline assignment: CDR1 KGHSH and CDR2 LQKENI. The CDR3 length is 13 residues. The V and J ends lost 2 bases and 6 bases respectively, with 9 bases between them.

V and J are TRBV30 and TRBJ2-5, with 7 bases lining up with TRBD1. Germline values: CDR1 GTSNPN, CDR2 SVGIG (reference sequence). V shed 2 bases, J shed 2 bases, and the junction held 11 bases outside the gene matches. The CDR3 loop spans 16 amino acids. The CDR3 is CAWSRKDRVGQETQYF. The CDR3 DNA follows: TGTGCCTGGAGTAGAAAAGACAGGGTAGGGCAAGAGACCCAGTACTTC.

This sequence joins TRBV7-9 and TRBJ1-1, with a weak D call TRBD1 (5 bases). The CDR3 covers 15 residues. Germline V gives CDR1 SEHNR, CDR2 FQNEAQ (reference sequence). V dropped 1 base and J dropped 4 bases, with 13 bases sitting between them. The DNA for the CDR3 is TGTGCCAGCAGCTTAGATCGGGCGGGGGGCACTGAAGCTTTCTTT. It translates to CASSLDRAGGTEAFF.

The CDR3 region has the DNA TGTGCCAGCTCCCGGGCAGGGGCCGACACTGAAGCTTTCTTT. This sequence encodes CASSRAGADTEAFF. The V call is TRBV6-6, the J call TRBJ1-1, with D possibly being TRBD1 (6 bases). Germline V CDR1 and CDR2: MNHNY, SVGAGI (reference sequence). The CDR3 loop spans 14 amino acids. The germline V and J ends were trimmed by 8 bases and 3 bases, with 16 bases remaining between them.

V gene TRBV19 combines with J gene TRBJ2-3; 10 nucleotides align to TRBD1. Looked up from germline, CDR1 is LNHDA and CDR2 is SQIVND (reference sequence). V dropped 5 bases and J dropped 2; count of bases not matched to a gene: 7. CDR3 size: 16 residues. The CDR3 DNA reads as TGTGCCAGTAGTTCCCGGGACAGGGGAAACACAGATACGCAGTATTTT. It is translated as CASSSRDRGNTDTQYF.

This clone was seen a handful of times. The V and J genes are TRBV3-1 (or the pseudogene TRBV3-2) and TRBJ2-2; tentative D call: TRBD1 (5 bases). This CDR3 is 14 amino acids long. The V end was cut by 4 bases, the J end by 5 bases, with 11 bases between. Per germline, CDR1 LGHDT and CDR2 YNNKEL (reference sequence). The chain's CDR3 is CASSLGHRTGELFF. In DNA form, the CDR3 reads TGTGCCAGCAGCCTGGGCCACAGGACCGGGGAGCTGTTTTTT.

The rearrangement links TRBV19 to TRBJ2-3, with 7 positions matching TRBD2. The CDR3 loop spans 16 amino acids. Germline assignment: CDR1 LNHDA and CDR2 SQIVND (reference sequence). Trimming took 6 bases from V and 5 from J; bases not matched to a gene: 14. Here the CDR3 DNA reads TGTGCCAGTAGCTCCCCGGGCGGGGGAGGAAGAGATACGCAGTATTTT. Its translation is CASSSPGGGGRDTQYF.

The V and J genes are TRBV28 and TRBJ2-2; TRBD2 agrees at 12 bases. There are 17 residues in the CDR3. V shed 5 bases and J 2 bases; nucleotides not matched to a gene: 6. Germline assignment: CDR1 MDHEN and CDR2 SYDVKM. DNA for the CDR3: TGTGCCAGCAGTATGACTAGCGGGGGCCTTAACACCGGGGAGCTGTTTTTT. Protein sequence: CASSMTSGGLNTGELFF.

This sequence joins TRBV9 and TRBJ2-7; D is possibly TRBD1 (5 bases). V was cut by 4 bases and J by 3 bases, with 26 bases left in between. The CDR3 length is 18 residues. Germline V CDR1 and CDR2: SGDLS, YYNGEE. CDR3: CASSSHPKATDYFYEQYF. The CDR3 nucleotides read TGTGCCAGCAGCTCTCACCCCAAGGCGACAGATTACTTCTACGAGCAGTACTTC.

The CDR3 sequence is CATSDFGGNTGELFF. In nucleotides, the CDR3 is TGTGCCACCAGTGACTTTGGCGGGAACACCGGGGAGCTGTTTTTT. This chain joins TRBV24-1 and TRBJ2-2; D remains unclear. The germline CDR1 and CDR2 sequences are KGHDR and SFDVKD. V lost 4 bases, J lost 1 base, and 9 bases lay in between. The CDR3 length is 15 residues.

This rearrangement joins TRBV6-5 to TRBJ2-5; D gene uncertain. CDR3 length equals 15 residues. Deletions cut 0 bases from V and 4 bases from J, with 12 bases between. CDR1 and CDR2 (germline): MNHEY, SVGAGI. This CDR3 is CASSYSWRSTETQYF. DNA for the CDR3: TGTGCCAGCAGTTACTCGTGGCGGAGTACAGAGACCCAGTACTTC.

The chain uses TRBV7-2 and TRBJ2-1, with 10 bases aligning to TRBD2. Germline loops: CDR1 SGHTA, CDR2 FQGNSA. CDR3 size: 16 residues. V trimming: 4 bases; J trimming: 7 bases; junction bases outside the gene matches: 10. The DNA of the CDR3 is TGTGCCAGCAGCTACGGCGCTAGCGGGAGTAAAAATGAGCAGTTCTTC. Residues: CASSYGASGSKNEQFF.

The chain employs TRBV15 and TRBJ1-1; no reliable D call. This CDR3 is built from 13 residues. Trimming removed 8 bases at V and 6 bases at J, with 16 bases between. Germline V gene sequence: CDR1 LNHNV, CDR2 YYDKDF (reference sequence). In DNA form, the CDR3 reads TGTGCCACCGCTTGGAGGAATACGGCTGAAGCTTTCTTT. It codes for CATAWRNTAEAFF.

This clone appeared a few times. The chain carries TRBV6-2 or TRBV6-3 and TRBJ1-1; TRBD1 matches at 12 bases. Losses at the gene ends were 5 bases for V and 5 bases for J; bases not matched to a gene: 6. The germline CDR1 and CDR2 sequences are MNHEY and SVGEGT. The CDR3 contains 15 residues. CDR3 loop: CASSLPGQGATEAFF. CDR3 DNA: TGTGCCAGCAGTCTCCCGGGACAGGGGGCAACTGAAGCTTTCTTT.

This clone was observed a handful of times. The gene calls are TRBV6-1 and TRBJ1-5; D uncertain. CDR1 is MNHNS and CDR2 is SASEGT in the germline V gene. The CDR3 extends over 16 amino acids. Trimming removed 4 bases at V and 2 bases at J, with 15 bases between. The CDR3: CASSGRYSGGNQPQHF. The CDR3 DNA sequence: TGTGCCAGCAGTGGTCGATATTCGGGAGGCAATCAGCCCCAGCATTTT.

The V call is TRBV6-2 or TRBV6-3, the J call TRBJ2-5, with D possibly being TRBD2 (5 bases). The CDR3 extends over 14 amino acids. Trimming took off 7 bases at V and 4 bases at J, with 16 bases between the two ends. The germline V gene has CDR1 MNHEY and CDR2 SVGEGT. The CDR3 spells CASTPRVFGETQYF. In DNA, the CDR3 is TGTGCCAGCACCCCGAGGGTATTTGGAGAGACCCAGTACTTC.

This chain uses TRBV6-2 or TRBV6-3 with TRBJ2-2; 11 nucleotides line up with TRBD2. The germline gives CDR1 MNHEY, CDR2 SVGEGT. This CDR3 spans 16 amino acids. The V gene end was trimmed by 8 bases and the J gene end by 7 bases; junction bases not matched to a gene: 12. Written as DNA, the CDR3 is TGTGCCAGCGGCCTAGCGGGGGGCCACCTCAGCGGGGAGCTGTTTTTT. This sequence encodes CASGLAGGHLSGELFF.